The sequence of this T cell receptor beta chain was determined in a study of blood T cell repertoires in COVID-19. Authors' methods: Nucleated cell counts were estimated from reference gene primer amplification. Profiled with immunoSEQ multiplex PCR; TCRdb holds only in-frame clones, not every one. V, J and clone size are those of that table, while D and trimming were read from the DNA. The sample lists some 150,000 clones; 81% were seen once. The CDR3 totals 17 residues. In germline, CDR1 is SNHLY, CDR2 FYNNEI. V was pared by 3 bases and J by 1 base, with 13 bases between. The J gene is TRBJ2-6, the V gene TRBV2, with D maybe TRBD2 (5 bases). Sequencing was carried out using peripheral blood. This clonotype originated in a woman in her fifties or sixties with active or convalescent COVID-19. The CDR3 nucleotides read TGTGCCAGCAGTGACCCGGGGAGTAGTTCTGGGGCCAACGTCCTGACTTTC. Amino acid sequence: CASSDPGSSSGANVLTF.